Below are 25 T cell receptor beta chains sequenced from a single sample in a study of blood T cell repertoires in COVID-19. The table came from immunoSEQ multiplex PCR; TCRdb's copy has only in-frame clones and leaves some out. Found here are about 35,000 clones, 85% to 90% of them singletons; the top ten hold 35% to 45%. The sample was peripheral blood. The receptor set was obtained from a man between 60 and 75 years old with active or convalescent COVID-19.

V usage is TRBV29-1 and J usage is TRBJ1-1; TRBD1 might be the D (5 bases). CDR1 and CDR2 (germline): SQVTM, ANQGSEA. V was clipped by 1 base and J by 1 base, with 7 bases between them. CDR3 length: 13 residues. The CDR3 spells CSVEVRGNTEAFF. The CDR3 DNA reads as TGCAGCGTTGAAGTAAGGGGGAACACTGAAGCTTTCTTT.

CDR3 amino acids: CASNTQRTGELFF. The DNA for the CDR3 is TGCGCCAGCAATACCCAACGGACCGGGGAGCTGTTTTTT. The chain links TRBV10-2 to TRBJ2-2, with D unclear. Germline-derived CDR1 and CDR2 are WSHSY and SAAADI. The V gene lost 7 bases and the J gene lost 5 bases, with 11 bases spanning the gap. CDR3 size: 13 residues.

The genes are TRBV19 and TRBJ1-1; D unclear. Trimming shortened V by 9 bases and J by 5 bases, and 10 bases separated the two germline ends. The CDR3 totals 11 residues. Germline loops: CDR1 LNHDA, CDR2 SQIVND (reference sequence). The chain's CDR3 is CASLRGTEAFF. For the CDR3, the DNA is TGTGCCAGCCTCAGAGGAACTGAAGCTTTCTTT.

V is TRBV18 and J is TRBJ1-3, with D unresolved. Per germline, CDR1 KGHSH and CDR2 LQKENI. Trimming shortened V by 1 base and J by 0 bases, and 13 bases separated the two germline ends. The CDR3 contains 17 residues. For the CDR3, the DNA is TGTGCCAGCTCACCACGAGGGTTCGTGGGCTCTGGAAACACCATATATTTT. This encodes CASSPRGFVGSGNTIYF.

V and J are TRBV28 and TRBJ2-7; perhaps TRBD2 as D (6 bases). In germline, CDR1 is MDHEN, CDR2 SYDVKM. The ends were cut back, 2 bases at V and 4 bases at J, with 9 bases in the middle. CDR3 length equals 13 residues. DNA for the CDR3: TGTGCCAGCAGTTTAGTTGGGGGGTACGAGCAGTACGTC. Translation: CASSLVGGYEQYV.

CDR3 loop: CASSQAEDRVGNEQFF. Here the CDR3 DNA reads TGTGCCAGCAGCCAAGCAGAGGACAGGGTGGGCAATGAGCAGTTCTTC. This rearrangement joins TRBV3-1 (or the pseudogene TRBV3-2) to TRBJ2-1; 8 bases map to TRBD1. This CDR3 contains 16 residues. The germline V gene has CDR1 LGHDT and CDR2 YNNKEL (reference sequence). V lost 1 base and J lost 6; bases outside the gene matches: 8.

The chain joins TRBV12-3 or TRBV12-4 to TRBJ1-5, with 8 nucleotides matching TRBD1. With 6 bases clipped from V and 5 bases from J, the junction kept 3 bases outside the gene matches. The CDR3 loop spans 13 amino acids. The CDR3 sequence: CASSDRGHQPQHF. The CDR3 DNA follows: TGTGCCAGCAGCGACAGGGGACATCAGCCCCAGCATTTT.

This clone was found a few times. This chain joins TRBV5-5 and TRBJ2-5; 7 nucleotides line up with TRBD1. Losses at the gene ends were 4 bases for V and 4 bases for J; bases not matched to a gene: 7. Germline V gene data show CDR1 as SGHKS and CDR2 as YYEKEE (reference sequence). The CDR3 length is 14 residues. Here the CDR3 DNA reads TGTGCCAGCAGCCCTCAGACAGGGAGAGAGACCCAGTACTTC. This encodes CASSPQTGRETQYF. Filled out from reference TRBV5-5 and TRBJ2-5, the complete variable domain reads DAGVTQSPTHLIKTRGQQVTLRCSPISGHKSVSWYQQVLGQGPQFIFQYYEKEERGRGNFPDRFSARQFPNYSSELNVNALLLGDSALYLCASSPQTGRETQYFGPGTRLLVL.

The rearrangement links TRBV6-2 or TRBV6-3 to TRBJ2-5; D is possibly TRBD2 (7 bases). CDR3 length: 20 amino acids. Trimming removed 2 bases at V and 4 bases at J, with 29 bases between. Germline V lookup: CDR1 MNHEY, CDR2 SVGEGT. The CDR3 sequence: CASSYGRGGGVGVFRETQYF. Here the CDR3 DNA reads TGTGCCAGCAGTTACGGGAGGGGGGGCGGCGTCGGGGTATTTAGAGAGACCCAGTACTTC.

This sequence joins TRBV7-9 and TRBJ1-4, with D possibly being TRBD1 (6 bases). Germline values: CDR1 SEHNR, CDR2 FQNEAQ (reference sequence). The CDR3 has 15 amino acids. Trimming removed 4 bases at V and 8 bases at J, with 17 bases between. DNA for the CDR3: TGTGCCAGCAGCTCCCCCGGGGGGGCGGGCGAAAAACTGTTTTTT. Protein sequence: CASSSPGGAGEKLFF. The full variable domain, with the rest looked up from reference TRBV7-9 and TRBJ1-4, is DTGVSQNPRHKITKRGQNVTFRCDPISEHNRLYWYRQTLGQGPEFLTYFQNEAQLEKSRLLSDRFSAERPKGSFSTLEIQRTEQGDSAMYLCASSSPGGAGEKLFFGSGTQLSVL.

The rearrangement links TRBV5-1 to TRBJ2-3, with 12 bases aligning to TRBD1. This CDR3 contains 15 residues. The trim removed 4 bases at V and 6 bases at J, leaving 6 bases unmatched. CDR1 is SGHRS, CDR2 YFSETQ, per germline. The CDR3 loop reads CASSLGQGAVDTQYF. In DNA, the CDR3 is TGCGCCAGCAGCCTGGGACAGGGGGCTGTGGATACGCAGTATTTT.

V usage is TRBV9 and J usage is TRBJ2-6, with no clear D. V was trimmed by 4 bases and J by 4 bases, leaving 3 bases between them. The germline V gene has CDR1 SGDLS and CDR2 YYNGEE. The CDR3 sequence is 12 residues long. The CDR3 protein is CASSPGANVLTF. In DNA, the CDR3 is TGTGCCAGCAGCCCGGGGGCCAACGTCCTGACTTTC.

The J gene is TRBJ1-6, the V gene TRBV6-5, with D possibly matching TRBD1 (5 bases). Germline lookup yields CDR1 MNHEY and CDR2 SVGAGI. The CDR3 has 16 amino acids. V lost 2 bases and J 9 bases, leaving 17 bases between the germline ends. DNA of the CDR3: TGTGCCAGCAGTTACGGGCATAACAGGTTAATTTCACCCCTCCACTTT. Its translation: CASSYGHNRLISPLHF.

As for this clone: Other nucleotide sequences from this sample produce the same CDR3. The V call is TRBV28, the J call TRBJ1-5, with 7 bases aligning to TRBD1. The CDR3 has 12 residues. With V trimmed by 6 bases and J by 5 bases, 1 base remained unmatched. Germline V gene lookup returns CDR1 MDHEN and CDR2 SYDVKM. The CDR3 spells CASRTGHQPQHF. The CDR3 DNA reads TGTGCCAGCAGGACAGGGCATCAGCCCCAGCATTTT.

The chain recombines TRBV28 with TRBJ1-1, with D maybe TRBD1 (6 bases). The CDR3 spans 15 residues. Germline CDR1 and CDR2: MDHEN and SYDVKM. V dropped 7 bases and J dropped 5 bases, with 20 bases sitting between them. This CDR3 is CASTPGGGVRTEAFF. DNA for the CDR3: TGTGCCAGCACCCCGGGCGGGGGCGTAAGGACTGAAGCTTTCTTT.

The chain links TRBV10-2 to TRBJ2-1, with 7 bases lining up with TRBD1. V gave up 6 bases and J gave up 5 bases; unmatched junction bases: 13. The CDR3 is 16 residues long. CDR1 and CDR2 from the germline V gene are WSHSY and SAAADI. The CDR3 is CASRDSGGSTHNEQFF. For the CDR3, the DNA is TGCGCCAGCAGGGACTCAGGGGGTTCCACCCACAATGAGCAGTTCTTC.

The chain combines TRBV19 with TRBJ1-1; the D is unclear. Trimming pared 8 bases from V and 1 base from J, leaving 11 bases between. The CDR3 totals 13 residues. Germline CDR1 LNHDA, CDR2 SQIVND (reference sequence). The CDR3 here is CASSEQSNTEAFF. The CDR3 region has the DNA TGTGCCAGTTCGGAACAGTCGAACACTGAAGCTTTCTTT.

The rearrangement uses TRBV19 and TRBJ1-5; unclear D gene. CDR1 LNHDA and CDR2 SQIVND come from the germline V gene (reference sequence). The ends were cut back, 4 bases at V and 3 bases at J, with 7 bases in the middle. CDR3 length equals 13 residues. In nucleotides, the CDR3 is TGTGCCAGTAGTACCCGAGACAATCAGCCCCAGCATTTT. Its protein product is CASSTRDNQPQHF.

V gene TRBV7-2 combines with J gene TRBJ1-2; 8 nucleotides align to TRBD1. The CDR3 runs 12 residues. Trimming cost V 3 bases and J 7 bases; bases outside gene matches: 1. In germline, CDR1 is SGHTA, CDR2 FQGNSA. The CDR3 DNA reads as TGTGCCAGCAGCTTCGGACAGGGTGGCTACACCTTC. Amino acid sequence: CASSFGQGGYTF.

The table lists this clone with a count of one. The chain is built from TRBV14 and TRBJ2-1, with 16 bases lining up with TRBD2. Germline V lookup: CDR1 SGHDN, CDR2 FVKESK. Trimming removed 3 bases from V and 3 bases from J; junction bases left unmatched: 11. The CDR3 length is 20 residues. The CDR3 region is CASSHPSGTSGRAGYNEQFF. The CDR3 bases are TGTGCCAGCAGCCACCCTTCCGGGACTAGCGGGAGGGCCGGCTACAATGAGCAGTTCTTC.

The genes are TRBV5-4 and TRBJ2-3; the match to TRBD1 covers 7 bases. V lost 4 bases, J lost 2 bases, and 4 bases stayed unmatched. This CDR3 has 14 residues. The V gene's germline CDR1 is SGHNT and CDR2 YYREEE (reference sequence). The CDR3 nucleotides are TGTGCCAGCAGCCGACAGGGAATCACAGATACGCAGTATTTT. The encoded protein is CASSRQGITDTQYF.

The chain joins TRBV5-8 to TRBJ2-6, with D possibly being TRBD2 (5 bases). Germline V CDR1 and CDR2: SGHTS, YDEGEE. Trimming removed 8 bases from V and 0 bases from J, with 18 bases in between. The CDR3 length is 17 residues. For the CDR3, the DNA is TGTGCCAGTTCCCGGAGAGGGTTACTCTCTGGGGCCAACGTCCTGACTTTC. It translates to CASSRRGLLSGANVLTF.

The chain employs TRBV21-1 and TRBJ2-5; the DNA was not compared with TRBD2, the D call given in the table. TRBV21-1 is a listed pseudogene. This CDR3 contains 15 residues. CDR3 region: CASSKRWGGSGTQYF. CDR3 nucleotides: TGTGCCAGCAGCAAACGGTGGGGAGGTAGCGGGACCCAGTACTTC.

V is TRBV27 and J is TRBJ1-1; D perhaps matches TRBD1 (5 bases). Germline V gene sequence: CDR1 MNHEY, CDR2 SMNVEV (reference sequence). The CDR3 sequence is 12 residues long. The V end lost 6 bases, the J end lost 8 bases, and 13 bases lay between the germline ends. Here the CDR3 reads CASRGLIGEAFF. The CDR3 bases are TGTGCCAGCAGGGGACTAATCGGGGAAGCTTTCTTT.

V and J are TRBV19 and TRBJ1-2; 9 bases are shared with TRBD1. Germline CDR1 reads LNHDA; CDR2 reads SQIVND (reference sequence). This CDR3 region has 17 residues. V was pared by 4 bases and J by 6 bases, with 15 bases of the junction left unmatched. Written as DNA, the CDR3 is TGTGCCAGTAGTAACACCGGGACAGGGATCCGCCTCAATGGCTACACCTTC. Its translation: CASSNTGTGIRLNGYTF.